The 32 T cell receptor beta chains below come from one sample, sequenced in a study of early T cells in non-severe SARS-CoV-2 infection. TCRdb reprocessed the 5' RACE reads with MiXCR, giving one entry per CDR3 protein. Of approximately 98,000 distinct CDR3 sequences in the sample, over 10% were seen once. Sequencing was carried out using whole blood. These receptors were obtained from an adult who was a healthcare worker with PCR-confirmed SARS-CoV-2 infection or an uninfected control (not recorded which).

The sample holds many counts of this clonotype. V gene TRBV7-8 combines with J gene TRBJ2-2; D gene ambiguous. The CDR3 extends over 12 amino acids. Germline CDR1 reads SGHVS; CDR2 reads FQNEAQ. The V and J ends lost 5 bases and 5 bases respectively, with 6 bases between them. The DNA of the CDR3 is TGTGCCAGCAGCATACTAACCGGGGAGCTGTTTTTT. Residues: CASSILTGELFF.

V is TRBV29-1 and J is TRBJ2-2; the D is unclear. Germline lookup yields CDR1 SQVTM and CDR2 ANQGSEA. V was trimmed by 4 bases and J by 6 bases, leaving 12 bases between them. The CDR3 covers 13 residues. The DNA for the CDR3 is TGCAGCGTTGCTGGAGAGGCCGCCGGGGAGCTGTTTTTT. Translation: CSVAGEAAGELFF.

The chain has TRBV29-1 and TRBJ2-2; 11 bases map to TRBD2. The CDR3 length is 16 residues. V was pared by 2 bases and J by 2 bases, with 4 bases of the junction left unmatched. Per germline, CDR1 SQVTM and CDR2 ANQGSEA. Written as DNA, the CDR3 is TGCAGCGTTGAAACTAGCGGGGGCCTCAACACCGGGGAGCTGTTTTTT. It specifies CSVETSGGLNTGELFF.

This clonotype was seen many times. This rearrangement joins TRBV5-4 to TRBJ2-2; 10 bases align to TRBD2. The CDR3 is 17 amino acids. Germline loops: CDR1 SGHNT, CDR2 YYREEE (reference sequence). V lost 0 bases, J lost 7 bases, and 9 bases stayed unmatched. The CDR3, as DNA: TGTGCCAGCAGCTTGGGAGGGCTAGCGGGAGAAGTCGGGGAGCTGTTTTTT. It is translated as CASSLGGLAGEVGELFF. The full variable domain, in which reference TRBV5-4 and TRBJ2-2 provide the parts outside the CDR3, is ETGVTQSPTHLIKTRGQQVTLRCSSQSGHNTVSWYQQALGQGPQFIFQYYREEENGRGNFPPRFSGLQFPNYSSELNVNALELDDSALYLCASSLGGLAGEVGELFFGEGSRLTVL.

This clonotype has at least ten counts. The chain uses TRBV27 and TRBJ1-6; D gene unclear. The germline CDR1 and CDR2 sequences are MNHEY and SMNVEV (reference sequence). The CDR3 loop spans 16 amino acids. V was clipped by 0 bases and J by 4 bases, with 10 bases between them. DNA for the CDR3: TGTGCCAGCAGTTTATCGACACAGAAATATAATTCACCCCTCCACTTT. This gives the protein CASSLSTQKYNSPLHF.

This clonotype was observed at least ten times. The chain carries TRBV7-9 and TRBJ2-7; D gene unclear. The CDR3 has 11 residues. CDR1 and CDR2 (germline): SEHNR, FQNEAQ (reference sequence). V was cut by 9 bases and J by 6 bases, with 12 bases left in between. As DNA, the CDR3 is TGTGCCAGTTCAGCCCAATTCGAGCAGTACTTC. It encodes CASSAQFEQYF. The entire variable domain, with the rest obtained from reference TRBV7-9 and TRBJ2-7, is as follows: DTGVSQNPRHKITKRGQNVTFRCDPISEHNRLYWYRQTLGQGPEFLTYFQNEAQLEKSRLLSDRFSAERPKGSFSTLEIQRTEQGDSAMYLCASSAQFEQYFGPGTRLTVT.

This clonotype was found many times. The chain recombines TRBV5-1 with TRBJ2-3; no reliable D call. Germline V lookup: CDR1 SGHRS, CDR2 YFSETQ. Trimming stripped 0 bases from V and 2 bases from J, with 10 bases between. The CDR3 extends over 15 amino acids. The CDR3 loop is CASSLDSRPTDTQYF. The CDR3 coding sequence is TGCGCCAGCAGCTTGGACAGCCGTCCCACAGATACGCAGTATTTT.

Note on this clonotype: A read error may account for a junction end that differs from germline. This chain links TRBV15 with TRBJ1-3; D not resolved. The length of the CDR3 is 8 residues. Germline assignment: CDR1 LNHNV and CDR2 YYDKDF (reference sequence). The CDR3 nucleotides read TGTGCCACCAGCAGGGACGCATTT. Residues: CATSRDAF. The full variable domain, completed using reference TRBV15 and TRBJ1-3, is DAMVIQNPRYQVTQFGKPVTLSCSQTLNHNVMYWYQQKSSQAPKLLFHYYDKDFNNEADTPDNFQSRRPNTSFCFLDIRSPGLGDTAMYLCATSRDAFGEGSWLTVV.

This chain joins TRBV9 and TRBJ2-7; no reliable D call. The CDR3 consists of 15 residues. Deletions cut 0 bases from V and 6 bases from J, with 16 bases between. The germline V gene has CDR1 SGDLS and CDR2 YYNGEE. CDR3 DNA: TGTGCCAGCAGCGTAGGTCCCCTGGGGAACCTCGAGCAGTACTTC. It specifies CASSVGPLGNLEQYF.

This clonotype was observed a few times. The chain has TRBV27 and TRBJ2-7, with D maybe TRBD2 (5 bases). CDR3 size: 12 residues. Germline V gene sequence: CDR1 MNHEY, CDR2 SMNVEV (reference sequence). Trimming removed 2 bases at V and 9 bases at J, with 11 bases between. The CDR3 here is CASSLPGSGQYF. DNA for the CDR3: TGTGCCAGCAGTTTACCGGGGTCGGGGCAGTACTTC.

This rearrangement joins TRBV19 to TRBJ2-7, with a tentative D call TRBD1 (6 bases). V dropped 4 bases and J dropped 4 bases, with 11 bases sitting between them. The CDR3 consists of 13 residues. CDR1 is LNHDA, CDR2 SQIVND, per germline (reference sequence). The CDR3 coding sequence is TGTGCCAGTAGTACCACAGGGTCTTACGAGCAGTACTTC. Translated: CASSTTGSYEQYF.

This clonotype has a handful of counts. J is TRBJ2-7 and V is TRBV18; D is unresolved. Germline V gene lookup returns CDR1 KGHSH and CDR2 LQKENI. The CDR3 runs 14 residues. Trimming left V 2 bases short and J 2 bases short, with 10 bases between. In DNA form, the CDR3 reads TGTGCCAGCTCACCATTGGACGGTACCTACGAGCAGTACTTC. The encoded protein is CASSPLDGTYEQYF.

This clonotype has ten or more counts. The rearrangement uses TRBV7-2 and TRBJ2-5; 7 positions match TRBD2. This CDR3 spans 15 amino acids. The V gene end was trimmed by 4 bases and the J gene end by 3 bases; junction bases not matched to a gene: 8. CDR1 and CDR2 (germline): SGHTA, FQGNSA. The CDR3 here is CASSSLAEREETQYF. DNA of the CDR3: TGTGCCAGCAGCTCGCTAGCGGAACGAGAAGAGACCCAGTACTTC.

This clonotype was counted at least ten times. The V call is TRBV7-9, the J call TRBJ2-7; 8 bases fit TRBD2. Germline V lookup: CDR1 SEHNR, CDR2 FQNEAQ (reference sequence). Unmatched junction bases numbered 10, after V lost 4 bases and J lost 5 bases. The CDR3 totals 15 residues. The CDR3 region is CASSWGGGAGDEQYF. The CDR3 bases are TGTGCCAGCAGCTGGGGCGGTGGAGCGGGAGACGAGCAGTACTTC.

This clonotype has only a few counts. The CDR3 spells CASNLRQGYTF. CDR3 sequence (DNA): TGTGCCAGCAATCTTAGGCAAGGCTACACCTTC. The chain has TRBV12-3 or TRBV12-4 and TRBJ1-2; D remains ambiguous. V lost 7 bases and J lost 8, with 11 bases in between. This CDR3 contains 11 residues.

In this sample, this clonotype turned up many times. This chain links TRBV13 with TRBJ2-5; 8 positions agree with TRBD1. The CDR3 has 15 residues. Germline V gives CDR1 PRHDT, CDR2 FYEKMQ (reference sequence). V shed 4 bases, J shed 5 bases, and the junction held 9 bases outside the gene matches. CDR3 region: CASSSDRGLGETQYF. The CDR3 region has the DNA TGTGCCAGCAGCTCCGACAGGGGTTTGGGGGAGACCCAGTACTTC.

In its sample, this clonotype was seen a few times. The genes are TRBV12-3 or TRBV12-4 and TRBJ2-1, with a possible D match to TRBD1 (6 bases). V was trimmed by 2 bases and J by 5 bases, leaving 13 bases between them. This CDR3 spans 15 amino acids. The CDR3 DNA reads TGTGCCAGCAGTTTAAGACAGGTCGGGGACAATGAGCAGTTCTTC. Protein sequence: CASSLRQVGDNEQFF.

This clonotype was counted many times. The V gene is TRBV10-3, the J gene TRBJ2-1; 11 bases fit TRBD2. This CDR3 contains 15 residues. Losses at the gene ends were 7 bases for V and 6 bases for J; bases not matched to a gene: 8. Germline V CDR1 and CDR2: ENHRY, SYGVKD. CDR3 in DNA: TGTGCCATCAAGTGGGCTAGCGGGAGGAGCAATGAGCAGTTCTTC. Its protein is CAIKWASGRSNEQFF.

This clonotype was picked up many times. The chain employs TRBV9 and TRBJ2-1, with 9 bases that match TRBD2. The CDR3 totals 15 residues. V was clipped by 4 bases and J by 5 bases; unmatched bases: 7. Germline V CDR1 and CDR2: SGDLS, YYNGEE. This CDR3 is CASSLTSGSNNEQFF. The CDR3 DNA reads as TGTGCCAGCAGCTTGACTAGCGGATCAAACAATGAGCAGTTCTTC.

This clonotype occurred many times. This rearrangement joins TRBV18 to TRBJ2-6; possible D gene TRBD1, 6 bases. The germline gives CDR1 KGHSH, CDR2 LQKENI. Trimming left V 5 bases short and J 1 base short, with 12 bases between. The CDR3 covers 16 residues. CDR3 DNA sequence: TGTGCCAGCTCAACCCAAGGACAGTCTGGGGCCAACGTCCTGACTTTC. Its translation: CASSTQGQSGANVLTF. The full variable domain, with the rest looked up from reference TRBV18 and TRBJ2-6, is NAGVMQNPRHLVRRRGQEARLRCSPMKGHSHVYWYRQLPEEGLKFMVYLQKENIIDESGMPKERFSAEFPKEGPSILRIQQVVRGDSAAYFCASSTQGQSGANVLTFGAGSRLTVL.

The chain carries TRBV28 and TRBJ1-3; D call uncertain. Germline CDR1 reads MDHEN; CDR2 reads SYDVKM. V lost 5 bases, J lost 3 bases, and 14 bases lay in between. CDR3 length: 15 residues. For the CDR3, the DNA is TGTGCCAGCAGTCCATCTGACCGGATTGGAAACACCATATATTTT. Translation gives CASSPSDRIGNTIYF.

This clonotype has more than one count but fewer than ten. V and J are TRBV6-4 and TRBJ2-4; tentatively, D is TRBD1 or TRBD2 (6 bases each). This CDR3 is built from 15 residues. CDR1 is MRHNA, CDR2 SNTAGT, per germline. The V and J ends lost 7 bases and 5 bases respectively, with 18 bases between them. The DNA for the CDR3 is TGTGCCAGCAATTTGCCGGGGGCGGCGGAAAACATTCAGTACTTC. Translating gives CASNLPGAAENIQYF.

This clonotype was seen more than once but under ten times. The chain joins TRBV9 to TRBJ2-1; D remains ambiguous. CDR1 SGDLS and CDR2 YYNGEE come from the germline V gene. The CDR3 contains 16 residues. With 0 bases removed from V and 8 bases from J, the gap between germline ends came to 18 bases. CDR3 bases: TGTGCCAGCAGCGTAGAACATGGCTGGGGTGAGGATGAGCAGTTCTTC. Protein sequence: CASSVEHGWGEDEQFF.

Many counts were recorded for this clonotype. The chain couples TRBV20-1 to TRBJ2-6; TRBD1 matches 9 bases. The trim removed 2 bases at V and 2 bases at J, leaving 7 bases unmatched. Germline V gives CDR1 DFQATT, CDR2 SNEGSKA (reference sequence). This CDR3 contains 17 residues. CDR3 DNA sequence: TGCAGTGCTAGAACCGGACAGGGGAGTGCTGGGGCCAACGTCCTGACTTTC. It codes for CSARTGQGSAGANVLTF.

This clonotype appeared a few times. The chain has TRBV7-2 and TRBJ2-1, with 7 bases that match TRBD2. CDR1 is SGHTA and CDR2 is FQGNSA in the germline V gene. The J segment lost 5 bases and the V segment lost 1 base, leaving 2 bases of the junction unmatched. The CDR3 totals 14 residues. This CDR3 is CASSLGTSDNEQFF. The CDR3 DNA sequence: TGTGCCAGCAGCTTAGGTACTAGCGACAATGAGCAGTTCTTC.

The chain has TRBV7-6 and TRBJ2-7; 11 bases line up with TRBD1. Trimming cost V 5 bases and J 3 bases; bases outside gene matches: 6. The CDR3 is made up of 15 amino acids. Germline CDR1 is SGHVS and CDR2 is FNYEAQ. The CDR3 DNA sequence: TGTGCCAGCAGCCCCGAAGGGACAGGGGGCTACGAGCAGTACTTC. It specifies CASSPEGTGGYEQYF.

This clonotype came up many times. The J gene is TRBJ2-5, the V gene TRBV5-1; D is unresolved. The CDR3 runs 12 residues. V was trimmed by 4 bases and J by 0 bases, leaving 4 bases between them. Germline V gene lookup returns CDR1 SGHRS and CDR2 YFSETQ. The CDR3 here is CASSANQETQYF. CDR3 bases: TGCGCCAGCAGCGCCAACCAAGAGACCCAGTACTTC.

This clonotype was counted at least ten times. CDR3 in amino acids: CASSLDQTGSLFNTEAFF. In DNA, the CDR3 is TGTGCCAGCAGCTTAGATCAAACAGGTTCTCTATTTAACACTGAAGCTTTCTTT. The rearrangement joins TRBV11-3 to TRBJ1-1; D possibly corresponds to TRBD1 (5 bases). This CDR3 is built from 18 residues. Germline lookup yields CDR1 SGHNT and CDR2 YENEEA. The ends were cut back, 0 bases at V and 2 bases at J, with 19 bases in the middle.

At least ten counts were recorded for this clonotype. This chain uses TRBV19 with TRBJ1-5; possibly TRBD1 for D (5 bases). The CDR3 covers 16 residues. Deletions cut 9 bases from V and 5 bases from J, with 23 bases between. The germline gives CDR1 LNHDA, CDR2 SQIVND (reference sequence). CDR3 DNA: TGTGCCAGCCTATCCCTGGGGGAAGGAGGGTATCAGCCCCAGCATTTT. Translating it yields CASLSLGEGGYQPQHF.

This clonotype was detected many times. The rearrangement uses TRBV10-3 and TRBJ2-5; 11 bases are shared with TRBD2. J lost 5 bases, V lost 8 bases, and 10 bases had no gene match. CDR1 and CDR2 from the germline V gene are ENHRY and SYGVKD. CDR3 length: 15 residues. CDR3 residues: CAIGLAGGPKETQYF. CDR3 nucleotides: TGTGCCATCGGGCTAGCGGGAGGCCCCAAGGAGACCCAGTACTTC.

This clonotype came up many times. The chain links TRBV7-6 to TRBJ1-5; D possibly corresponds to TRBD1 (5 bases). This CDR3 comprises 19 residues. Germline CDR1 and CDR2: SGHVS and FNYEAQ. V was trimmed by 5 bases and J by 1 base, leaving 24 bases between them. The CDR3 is CASSLHPTAITGSNQPQHF. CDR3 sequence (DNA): TGTGCCAGCAGCCTCCATCCGACAGCCATCACCGGGAGCAATCAGCCCCAGCATTTT.

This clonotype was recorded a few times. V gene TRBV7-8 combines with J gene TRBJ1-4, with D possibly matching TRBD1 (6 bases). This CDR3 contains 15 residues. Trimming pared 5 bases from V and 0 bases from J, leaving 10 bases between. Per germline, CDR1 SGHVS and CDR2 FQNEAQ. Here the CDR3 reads CASSTTGSTNEKLFF. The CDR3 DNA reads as TGTGCCAGCAGCACCACAGGGTCAACTAATGAAAAACTGTTTTTT.